These T cell receptor beta chains were read from a single sample in a study of identical twins. TCRdb redid the calling of the 5' RACE reads with MiXCR, one entry per CDR3 protein. The sample carries 150,000 or so distinct CDR3 sequences, 3% to 4% recorded once. The sequenced sample was memory T cells sorted from blood. The receptors come from a man aged 18 to 29 in good health. Each CDR3 is given with its conserved first and last residue. The D gene is left open where the match is weak. The size of a clone is reported for some rows only, either as once, few or many, or as a class for expanded clones.

abundance,d_gene,j_gene,v_gene,CDR3nt,CDR3aa
many,TRBD1,TRBJ1-1,TRBV4-2,TGTGCCAGCAGCCCACAGGGGGCGCTAGCTGAAGCTTTCTTT,CASSPQGALAEAFF
few,NA,TRBJ2-1,TRBV20-1,TGCAGTGCTAGGCCCCAGACTACGGGTTGGGGTTTCGAGCAGTTCTTC,CSARPQTTGWGFEQFF
many,NA,TRBJ2-7,TRBV6-1,TGTGCCAGCAGTCAAGCCGGGCCCCGGCCTGGAGAGCAGTACTTC,CASSQAGPRPGEQYF
many,NA,TRBJ2-1,TRBV27,TGTGCCAGCAGATCCCCCACGGGCAGAGGCCGTAAGAACTCCTACAATGAGCAGTTCTTC,CASRSPTGRGRKNSYNEQFF
many,NA,TRBJ1-1,TRBV12-3/TRBV12-4,TGTGCCAGCAGTTTAGGCAAGAACACTGAAGCTTTCTTT,CASSLGKNTEAFF
many,TRBD2,TRBJ2-1,TRBV2,TGTGCCAGCACACGGGAAACTAGCGGGAGAAATGAGCAGTTCTTC,CASTRETSGRNEQFF
many,TRBD2,TRBJ2-3,TRBV20-1,TGCAGTGCTAGAGACGCCCCAAGAGCGGGAAGCACAGATACGCAGTATTTT,CSARDAPRAGSTDTQYF
many,NA,TRBJ1-5,TRBV20-1,TGCAGTGCTAGGTCCGGGGCTAGCGATCAGCCCCAGCATTTT,CSARSGASDQPQHF
many,TRBD2,TRBJ2-7,TRBV5-6,TGTGCCAGCATCCACAAGGGACTAGCATCCGAGCAGTACTTC,CASIHKGLASEQYF
many,NA,TRBJ2-3,TRBV5-5,TGTGCCAGCAGCTTGAACCTAGTAAGCATAGATACGCAGTATTTT,CASSLNLVSIDTQYF
many,NA,TRBJ2-3,TRBV11-2,TGTGCCAGCAGCTTAGTCCTAGAACGTACGCAGTATTTT,CASSLVLERTQYF
many,NA,TRBJ2-1,TRBV6-1,TGTGCCAGCAGTCGAGGATACAGCTCGGATGAGCAGTTCTTC,CASSRGYSSDEQFF
many,TRBD1,TRBJ2-1,TRBV10-3,TGTGCCATCAGGGGACAGGGACCTTACAATGAGCAGTTCTTC,CAIRGQGPYNEQFF
few,NA,TRBJ1-3,TRBV12-5,TGTGCTAGTGGCCCTTTTGGGGCCTCTGGGCACACCATATATTTT,CASGPFGASGHTIYF
many,NA,TRBJ2-2,TRBV6-1,TGTGCCGCCAGGGGTTTCGGGACCGGGGAGCTGTTTTTT,CAARGFGTGELFF
many,NA,TRBJ2-3,TRBV20-1,TGCAGTGCTAGGGATATTTGGCCTAACACAGATACGCAGTATTTT,CSARDIWPNTDTQYF
many,TRBD1,TRBJ1-6,TRBV20-1,TGCAGTGCTGGGGGGACAGGGGGCGCGACTAGGAATTCACCCCTCCACTTT,CSAGGTGGATRNSPLHF
many,NA,TRBJ1-5,TRBV6-2/TRBV6-3,TGTGCCAGCAGTTACGCCCAAGGGTTTCAGCCCCAGCATTTT,CASSYAQGFQPQHF
many,NA,TRBJ2-2,TRBV9,TGTGCCAGCAGCGTAGCCCTGGCCTACACCGGGGAGCTGTTTTTT,CASSVALAYTGELFF
many,TRBD2,TRBJ2-5,TRBV7-8,TGTGCCAGCAGCTCCCTGACTAGCGGGAGTTACGGGGAGACCCAGTACTTC,CASSSLTSGSYGETQYF
many,TRBD1,TRBJ1-1,TRBV25-1,TGTGCCGCCAGGGGGAGAACTGAAGCTTTCTTT,CAARGRTEAFF
many,NA,TRBJ1-3,TRBV6-1,TGTGCCAGCAGTGAGGGGTCCACTGGAAACACCATATATTTT,CASSEGSTGNTIYF
many,NA,TRBJ1-1,TRBV29-1,TGCAGCGGGCGAAACACTGAAGCTTTCTTT,CSGRNTEAFF
many,NA,TRBJ2-5,TRBV12-3/TRBV12-4,TGTGCCAGCAGTCCGGACAGAGGAGAGACCCAGTACTTC,CASSPDRGETQYF
many,NA,TRBJ2-7,TRBV6-2/TRBV6-3,TGTGCCAGCAGTTTTACGGGACTTTACGAGCAGTACTTC,CASSFTGLYEQYF
many,TRBD2,TRBJ2-1,TRBV7-3,TGTGCCAGCAGCCCACTAGCGGAAACCTACAATGAGCAGTTCTTC,CASSPLAETYNEQFF
many,NA,TRBJ2-1,TRBV15,TGTGCCACCAGCAGAGACTTATTGACACCGGTTGAGCAGTTCTTC,CATSRDLLTPVEQFF
many,NA,TRBJ1-1,TRBV7-9,TGTGCCAGCAGCTTAGTTGATGAAGCTTTCTTT,CASSLVDEAFF
many,TRBD2,TRBJ2-5,TRBV29-1,TGCAGCGCGCTCGGGACTAGCGGATTCCAAGAGACCCAGTACTTC,CSALGTSGFQETQYF
many,NA,TRBJ2-1,TRBV20-1,TGCAGTGCTAGAGATCATGGACTACTAAATGAGCAGTTCTTC,CSARDHGLLNEQFF
many,NA,TRBJ1-5,TRBV12-3/TRBV12-4,TGTGCCAGCAGTACAGGGAGCAATCAGCCCCAGCATTTT,CASSTGSNQPQHF
many,TRBD1,TRBJ1-4,TRBV5-1,TGCGCCAGCAGCGGCCAGACAGGGCTTAATGAAAAACTGTTTTTT,CASSGQTGLNEKLFF
many,NA,TRBJ2-7,TRBV7-2,TGTGCCAGCAGCCCGTCCTTGTACGAGCAGTACTTC,CASSPSLYEQYF
many,NA,TRBJ1-5,TRBV3-1,TGTGCCAGCAGCACAGGGTTGGATAGCAATCAGCCCCAGCATTTT,CASSTGLDSNQPQHF
many,TRBD2,TRBJ2-7,TRBV29-1,TGCAGCGTTACGATTCGGGGGGTTCCCTACGAGCAGTACTTC,CSVTIRGVPYEQYF
many,NA,TRBJ2-4,TRBV6-1,TGTGCCAGCAGTGAAACCCCGGCCAAAAACATTCAGTACTTC,CASSETPAKNIQYF
many,NA,TRBJ2-2,TRBV7-9,TGTGCCAGCAGGCCCGTGAGCTCCACCGGGGAGCTGTTTTTT,CASRPVSSTGELFF
many,NA,TRBJ2-5,TRBV28,TGTGCCAGCAGGACCGGGGGCCAAGAGACCCAGTACTTC,CASRTGGQETQYF
many,NA,TRBJ2-6,TRBV5-1,TGCGCCAGCAGCTTATTTACAGCCGCCTCTGGGGCCAACGTCCTGACTTTC,CASSLFTAASGANVLTF
many,NA,TRBJ2-6,TRBV9,TGTGCCAGCAGCGTAGATACTGGGGCCAACGTCCTGACTTTC,CASSVDTGANVLTF
many,NA,TRBJ2-1,TRBV4-3,TGCGCCAGCAGCCAAGGACAACTGAACAATGAGCAGTTCTTC,CASSQGQLNNEQFF
many,NA,TRBJ2-7,TRBV3-1,TGTGCCAGCAGCCAAGAGGTGGGGGGCGAGCAGTACTTC,CASSQEVGGEQYF
NA,TRBD1,TRBJ1-1,TRBV7-9,TGTGCCATCAGCTTCGACAGGGCAGACACTGAAGCTTTCTTT,CAISFDRADTEAFF
few,NA,TRBJ1-2,TRBV20-1,TGCAGTGCCTCCGATGACGGTGGCTACACCTTC,CSASDDGGYTF
few,NA,TRBJ2-1,TRBV2,TGTGCCAGCGAGTGGAGCTCCTACAATGAGCAGTTCTTC,CASEWSSYNEQFF
many,NA,TRBJ2-2,TRBV6-1,TGTGCCAGCATGATGGACAGAGTGCGGACCGGGGAGCTGTTTTTT,CASMMDRVRTGELFF
many,NA,TRBJ1-1,TRBV20-1,TGCAGTGCTAGAGATCTCAAGGAGAACACTGAAGCTTTCTTT,CSARDLKENTEAFF
many,NA,TRBJ1-5,TRBV3-1,TGTGCCAGCAGCCCCTCCCGGTCTGGCAATCAGCCCCAGCATTTT,CASSPSRSGNQPQHF
many,NA,TRBJ2-3,TRBV13,TGTGCCAGCAGCGACCCCCGGGACAACACAGATACGCAGTATTTT,CASSDPRDNTDTQYF
many,NA,TRBJ2-7,TRBV20-1,TGCAGTGCTAGAGATTTAGGCGGGATGTCCTACGAGCAGTACTTC,CSARDLGGMSYEQYF
many,NA,TRBJ1-1,TRBV27,TGTGCCAGCAGTTTACGGGGGGCATGGAACACTGAAGCTTTCTTT,CASSLRGAWNTEAFF
many,NA,TRBJ1-5,TRBV27,TGTGCCAGCAGTCCCTCCGGGGTGGGAGGCAGTCAGCCCCAGCATTTT,CASSPSGVGGSQPQHF